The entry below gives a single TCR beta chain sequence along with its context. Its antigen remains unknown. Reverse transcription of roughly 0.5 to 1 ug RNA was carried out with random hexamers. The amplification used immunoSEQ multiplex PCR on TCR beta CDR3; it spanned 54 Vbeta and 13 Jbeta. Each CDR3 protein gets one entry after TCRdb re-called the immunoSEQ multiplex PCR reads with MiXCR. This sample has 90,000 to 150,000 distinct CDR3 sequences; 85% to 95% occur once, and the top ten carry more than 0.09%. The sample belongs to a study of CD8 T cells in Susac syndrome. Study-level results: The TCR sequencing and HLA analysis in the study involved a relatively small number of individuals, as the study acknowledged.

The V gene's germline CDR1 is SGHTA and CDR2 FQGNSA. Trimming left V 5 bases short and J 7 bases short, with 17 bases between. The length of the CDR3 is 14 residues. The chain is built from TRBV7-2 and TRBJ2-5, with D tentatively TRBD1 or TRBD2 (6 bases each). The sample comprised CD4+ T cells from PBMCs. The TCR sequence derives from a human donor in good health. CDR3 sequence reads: CASSPGAVRGTQYF. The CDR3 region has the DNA TGTGCCAGCAGCCCGGGGGCTGTCCGAGGGACCCAGTACTTC.